Following are 31 T cell receptor beta chains from one sample sequenced in a study of immune heterogeneity within non-small cell lung tumors. Multiplex PCR was performed with 32 V and 13 J primers, and it amplified TCR beta CDR3. TCRdb passed the multiplex PCR reads through MiXCR, listing each CDR3 protein once. The sample has 30,000 to 40,000 distinct CDR3 sequences, around 26% seen once. Bulk tumor genomic DNA constituted the template, at 450 to 700 ng per sample. Primary tumors were biopsied several times each, far apart, intraoperatively. With untreated, newly diagnosed non-small cell lung cancer, the patients went on to undergo curative surgery. Sequences were obtained from lung tumor tissue. These receptor sequences come from a man in his forties with non-small cell lung cancer.

Only a few counts were recorded for this clonotype. V is TRBV11-3 and J is TRBJ2-5; TRBD1 might be the D (6 bases). The germline gives CDR1 SGHNT, CDR2 YENEEA. Trimming pared 1 base from V and 7 bases from J, leaving 13 bases between. The length of the CDR3 is 14 residues. CDR3 bases: TGTGCCAGCAGCTTAGGTTGGACAGAGTGGACCCAGTACTTC. This encodes CASSLGWTEWTQYF.

Details on this clonotype: A much more abundant neighbour one base away suggests this may be a read error. The chain carries TRBV12-5 and TRBJ1-5, with 7 positions matching TRBD1. Germline-derived CDR1 and CDR2 are LGHNT and FRNRAP. This CDR3 has 15 amino acids. The CDR3 loop is CAIGLLDRGNQPQHF. In DNA, the CDR3 is TGTGCTATTGGTTTATTAGACAGGGGCAATCAGCCCCAGCATTTT.

This clonotype was observed at least ten times. V usage is TRBV5-1 and J usage is TRBJ2-1, with D perhaps TRBD2 (5 bases). The ends were cut back, 5 bases at V and 6 bases at J, with 18 bases in the middle. The CDR3 length is 15 residues. Per germline, CDR1 SGHRS and CDR2 YFSETQ. Written as DNA, the CDR3 is TGCGCCAGCAGAATCGGGGATGAGGTGTCCAATGAGCAGTTCTTC. Translated: CASRIGDEVSNEQFF.

This clonotype was detected only a few times. This chain uses TRBV20-1 with TRBJ1-1, with TRBD1 matching over 9 bases. The germline V gene encodes CDR1 DFQATT and CDR2 SNEGSKA (reference sequence). CDR3 length: 13 amino acids. Trimming cost V 5 bases and J 6 bases; bases outside gene matches: 7. The CDR3 DNA follows: TGCAGTGCTCCCAGGACAGGGGAACCTGAAGCTTTCTTT. Amino acid sequence: CSAPRTGEPEAFF.

This rearrangement joins TRBV19 to TRBJ2-3; the D gene is possibly TRBD2 (6 bases). From germline, CDR1 is LNHDA and CDR2 SQIVND (reference sequence). CDR3 length: 15 amino acids. Deletions cut 7 bases from V and 4 bases from J, with 18 bases between. The CDR3 protein is CASKDPGRSPDTQYF. DNA of the CDR3: TGTGCCAGTAAGGATCCCGGGAGAAGCCCAGATACGCAGTATTTT.

This clonotype was found many times. The chain is built from TRBV6-1 and TRBJ2-7; TRBD2 matches 9 bases. The CDR3 consists of 15 residues. Losses at the gene ends were 8 bases for V and 3 bases for J; bases not matched to a gene: 11. Germline CDR1 reads MNHNS; CDR2 reads SASEGT. The CDR3 spells CASAFQDSGSYEQYF. For the CDR3, the DNA is TGTGCCAGCGCTTTCCAGGATAGCGGGAGCTACGAGCAGTACTTC.

The V call is TRBV9, the J call TRBJ2-7, with D perhaps matching TRBD2 (7 bases). Germline CDR1 reads SGDLS; CDR2 reads YYNGEE. The CDR3 covers 15 residues. V lost 4 bases, J lost 3 bases, and 17 bases lay in between. The CDR3 DNA reads as TGTGCCAGCAGCCCTGGGGGGGCACAAAACTACGAGCAGTACTTC. This codes for CASSPGGAQNYEQYF.

The CDR3 protein is CSARDWQTEAFF. CDR3 coding DNA: TGCAGTGCTAGAGATTGGCAGACTGAAGCTTTCTTT. V usage is TRBV20-1 and J usage is TRBJ1-1; D call uncertain. CDR3 length: 12 amino acids. Germline CDR1 is DFQATT and CDR2 is SNEGSKA (reference sequence). Deletions cut 0 bases from V and 5 bases from J, with 7 bases between.

J is TRBJ1-1 and V is TRBV30, with TRBD1 matching over 7 bases. CDR3 length: 16 amino acids. From germline, CDR1 is GTSNPN and CDR2 SVGIG (reference sequence). Losses at the gene ends were 2 bases for V and 1 base for J; bases not matched to a gene: 10. CDR3 in amino acids: CAWSMWTGGSNTEAFF. The CDR3, as DNA: TGTGCCTGGAGTATGTGGACAGGAGGATCGAACACTGAAGCTTTCTTT.

The genes are TRBV11-3 and TRBJ2-1, with unresolved D. The CDR3 loop spans 12 amino acids. Germline loops: CDR1 SGHNT, CDR2 YENEEA. V lost 1 base and J lost 7, with 5 bases in between. DNA of the CDR3: TGTGCCAGCAGCTTAGTTCGAAATGAGCAGTTCTTC. Encoded protein: CASSLVRNEQFF.

Ten or more counts support this clonotype. The chain employs TRBV20-1 and TRBJ2-1; 8 bases agree with TRBD1. The CDR3 has 16 residues. V dropped 0 bases and J dropped 4; count of bases not matched to a gene: 8. The germline CDR1 and CDR2 sequences are DFQATT and SNEGSKA (reference sequence). The CDR3 loop is CSARDAGQGAYNEQFF. The CDR3 DNA reads as TGCAGTGCTAGAGACGCCGGGCAGGGGGCTTACAATGAGCAGTTCTTC.

This clonotype came up many times. The chain carries TRBV5-1 and TRBJ1-2; D is unresolved. The V gene's germline CDR1 is SGHRS and CDR2 YFSETQ. V was shortened by 0 bases and J by 3 bases, with 12 bases between the two germline ends. CDR3 length: 15 residues. The CDR3, as DNA: TGCGCCAGCAGCTTGGGTATAGGGATGGACTATGGCTACACCTTC. This encodes CASSLGIGMDYGYTF.

This rearrangement joins TRBV13 to TRBJ1-1; TRBD1 might be the D (5 bases). Germline V gives CDR1 PRHDT, CDR2 FYEKMQ (reference sequence). The CDR3 loop spans 15 amino acids. V lost 5 bases, J lost 0 bases, and 13 bases lay in between. The CDR3 region is CASSTWTTLNTEAFF. For the CDR3, the DNA is TGTGCCAGCAGCACTTGGACAACTTTGAACACTGAAGCTTTCTTT.

V and J are TRBV4-2 and TRBJ1-1; D not certain. Trimming cost V 0 bases and J 0 bases, with 8 bases left between them. This CDR3 is built from 15 residues. The germline V gene has CDR1 LGHNA and CDR2 YNFKEQ. The CDR3 DNA sequence: TGTGCCAGCAGCCAAGATAGTCTGATGAACACTGAAGCTTTCTTT. As protein: CASSQDSLMNTEAFF.

Details on this clonotype: A much larger clone sits a single nucleotide away, making a read error possible. V gene TRBV20-1 combines with J gene TRBJ2-7; unclear D gene. Germline V CDR1 and CDR2: DFQATT, SNEGSKA (reference sequence). The CDR3 length is 14 residues. CDR3 sequence: CSATPPTRTYDQYF. The CDR3 DNA reads TGCAGTGCTACCCCCCCTACGCGGACCTACGACCAGTACTTC.

This clonotype was found many times. V is TRBV6-1 and J is TRBJ2-7, with TRBD2 matching 13 bases. V was pared by 8 bases and J by 6 bases, with 7 bases of the junction left unmatched. The CDR3 is 14 residues long. CDR1 is MNHNS, CDR2 SASEGT, per germline. CDR3 residues: CASSPGLAGLEQYF. The CDR3 bases are TGTGCCAGCTCGCCGGGACTAGCGGGACTCGAGCAGTACTTC.

Many counts were recorded for this clonotype. The J gene is TRBJ2-7, the V gene TRBV30, with 8 bases aligning to TRBD1. After removal of 0 bases from V and 0 bases from J, the junction contained 7 bases not matched to a gene. CDR1 GTSNPN and CDR2 SVGIG come from the germline V gene (reference sequence). The CDR3 covers 16 residues. The DNA of the CDR3 is TGTGCCTGGAGTGTACGAGGTACAGGGGGCTCCTACGAGCAGTACTTC. It yields the protein CAWSVRGTGGSYEQYF.

CDR3 coding DNA: TGTGCCAGCAGCTTAGACACAGGGCGGGATGAGCAGTTCTTC. The encoded protein is CASSLDTGRDEQFF. The rearrangement uses TRBV7-2 and TRBJ2-1; D perhaps matches TRBD1 (6 bases). Germline values: CDR1 SGHTA, CDR2 FQGNSA. CDR3 length: 14 amino acids. Trimming removed 1 base from V and 8 bases from J, with 12 bases in between.

V usage is TRBV7-2 and J usage is TRBJ1-1; a possible D gene is TRBD1 (6 bases). The length of the CDR3 is 15 residues. V gave up 2 bases and J gave up 5 bases, with 15 bases separating them. CDR1 SGHTA and CDR2 FQGNSA come from the germline V gene. CDR3 bases: TGTGCCAGCAGCTTATTTCCCAGGGGTCGGACTGAAGCTTTCTTT. Its translation is CASSLFPRGRTEAFF.

This clonotype was detected many times. The gene calls are TRBV6-2 or TRBV6-3 and TRBJ2-2; D is unresolved. CDR1 is MNHEY, CDR2 SVGEGT, per germline. CDR3 length: 15 amino acids. Trimming shortened V by 5 bases and J by 4 bases, and 14 bases separated the two germline ends. The CDR3 sequence is CASSQRPQRTGELFF. The CDR3 DNA sequence: TGTGCCAGCAGTCAACGACCCCAACGCACCGGGGAGCTGTTTTTT.

This clonotype was detected many times. The rearrangement uses TRBV6-2 or TRBV6-3 and TRBJ1-6, with TRBD1 identical over 7 bases. CDR1 is MNHEY, CDR2 SVGEGT, per germline. Trimming removed 5 bases from V and 7 bases from J; junction bases left unmatched: 5. The CDR3 has 14 residues. CDR3 protein: CASSPGTENSPLHF. The CDR3 DNA reads TGTGCCAGCAGTCCCGGGACAGAGAATTCACCCCTCCACTTT.

This clonotype was seen more than once but under ten times. This rearrangement joins TRBV5-1 to TRBJ2-7; weak D call: TRBD2 (6 bases). The V end lost 3 bases, the J end lost 3 bases, and 19 bases lay between the germline ends. This CDR3 is built from 16 residues. CDR1 and CDR2 from the germline V gene are SGHRS and YFSETQ. In DNA form, the CDR3 reads TGCGCCAGCAGCTATTCCCGGGACTTCTATCTCTACGAGCAGTACTTC. Translated: CASSYSRDFYLYEQYF.

As concerns this clonotype: At one of its ends the junction is not consistent with the germline gene, which may arise from a read error. The V and J genes are TRBV20-1 and TRBJ2-1; D is perhaps TRBD2 (5 bases). Germline V gives CDR1 DFQATT, CDR2 SNEGSKA (reference sequence). This CDR3 has 14 residues. The CDR3, as DNA: TGCAGTGGTAGAGAGGGAAATCCCTACAATGAGCAGTTCTTC. Translated: CSGREGNPYNEQFF.

This clonotype was seen a few times. The chain links TRBV11-2 to TRBJ2-7; 9 bases agree with TRBD2. The junction had 8 bases not matched to a gene; V was cut back by 3 bases and J by 2 bases. Germline V lookup: CDR1 SGHAT, CDR2 FQNNGV. CDR3 size: 16 residues. CDR3 sequence reads: CASSLATSGPAYEQYF. In DNA form, the CDR3 reads TGTGCCAGCAGCTTGGCTACTAGCGGGCCGGCCTACGAGCAGTACTTC.

In regard to this clonotype: Just one base apart from a much larger clone, this may be a read error. The chain uses TRBV12-3 or TRBV12-4 and TRBJ2-7; the D gene is possibly TRBD2 (6 bases). The length of the CDR3 is 15 residues. CDR3 residues: CARSPGLAIADEQYF. Here the CDR3 DNA reads TGTGCCCGCAGTCCGGGGCTAGCGATAGCAGACGAGCAGTACTTC.

The chain joins TRBV7-9 to TRBJ2-5; the match to TRBD2 covers 8 bases. V was pared by 5 bases and J by 1 base, with 12 bases of the junction left unmatched. Germline assignment: CDR1 SEHNR and CDR2 FQNEAQ (reference sequence). The CDR3 covers 17 residues. CDR3 region: CASSPASGRTFQETQYF. In DNA form, the CDR3 reads TGTGCCAGCAGCCCAGCGAGCGGGAGAACCTTCCAAGAGACCCAGTACTTC.

This clonotype has only a few counts. The chain employs TRBV10-3 and TRBJ1-1; the D gene is possibly TRBD1 (5 bases). V was cut by 8 bases and J by 4 bases, with 11 bases left in between. The V gene's germline CDR1 is ENHRY and CDR2 SYGVKD. The CDR3 covers 12 residues. The CDR3 bases are TGTGCCATCGGGGGGTCGGTCACTGAAGCTTTCTTT. Residues: CAIGGSVTEAFF.

A word on this clonotype: This could be a read error, since a much larger clone is one nucleotide away. The genes are TRBV2 and TRBJ2-2; no clear D. Germline-derived CDR1 and CDR2 are SNHLY and FYNNEI. With 4 bases removed from V and 5 bases from J, the gap between germline ends came to 8 bases. The CDR3 loop spans 13 amino acids. The CDR3 spells CASSVLRTGELFF. The CDR3 DNA follows: TGTGCCAGCAGTGTACTGAGAACCGGGGAGCTGTTTTTT.

This clonotype was found many times. This chain joins TRBV5-1 and TRBJ1-3; no clear D. V was cut by 5 bases and J by 4 bases, with 10 bases left in between. Per germline, CDR1 SGHRS and CDR2 YFSETQ. This CDR3 has 13 amino acids. DNA of the CDR3: TGCGCCAGCAGGCCCGACGGAGGAAACACCATATATTTT. Protein sequence: CASRPDGGNTIYF.

This clonotype was counted a few times. The rearrangement uses TRBV3-1 and TRBJ2-1; D unresolved. CDR3 length equals 14 residues. CDR1 LGHDT and CDR2 YNNKEL come from the germline V gene (reference sequence). V dropped 0 bases and J dropped 4 bases, with 7 bases sitting between them. The CDR3 is CASSQDLGYNEQFF. CDR3 in DNA: TGTGCCAGCAGCCAAGATCTAGGGTACAATGAGCAGTTCTTC.

The chain couples TRBV11-3 to TRBJ2-1, with a weak D call TRBD2 (5 bases). From germline, CDR1 is SGHNT and CDR2 YENEEA. The CDR3 runs to 13 residues. V shed 5 bases and J shed 8 bases, with 13 bases lying between them. The CDR3 spells CASSKLVIHEQFF. CDR3 coding DNA: TGTGCCAGCAGCAAACTAGTAATTCATGAGCAGTTCTTC.